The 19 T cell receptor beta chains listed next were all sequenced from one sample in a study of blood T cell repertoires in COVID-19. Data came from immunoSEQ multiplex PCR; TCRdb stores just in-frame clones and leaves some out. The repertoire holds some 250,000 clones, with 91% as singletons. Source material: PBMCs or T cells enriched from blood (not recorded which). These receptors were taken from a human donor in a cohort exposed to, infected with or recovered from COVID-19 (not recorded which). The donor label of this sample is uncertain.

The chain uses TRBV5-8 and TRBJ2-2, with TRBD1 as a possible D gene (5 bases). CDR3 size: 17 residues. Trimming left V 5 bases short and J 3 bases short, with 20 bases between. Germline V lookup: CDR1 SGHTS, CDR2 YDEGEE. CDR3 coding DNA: TGTGCCAGCAGTCGGATGTCAGGGCTTTCGTACACCGGGGAGCTGTTTTTT. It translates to CASSRMSGLSYTGELFF. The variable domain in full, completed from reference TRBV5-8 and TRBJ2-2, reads EAGVTQSPTHLIKTRGQQATLRCSPISGHTSVYWYQQALGLGLQFLLWYDEGEERNRGNFPPRFSGRQFPNYSSELNVNALELEDSALYLCASSRMSGLSYTGELFFGEGSRLTVL.

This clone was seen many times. The CDR3 region has the DNA TGTGCCAGCAGTGAAGCGGGACTAGCTACCTACGAGCAGTACTTC. It translates to CASSEAGLATYEQYF. The chain uses TRBV2 and TRBJ2-7; 9 bases fit TRBD2. There are 15 residues in the CDR3. J gave up 2 bases and V 0 bases, and 2 bases lay outside the gene matches. Looked up from germline, CDR1 is SNHLY and CDR2 is FYNNEI.

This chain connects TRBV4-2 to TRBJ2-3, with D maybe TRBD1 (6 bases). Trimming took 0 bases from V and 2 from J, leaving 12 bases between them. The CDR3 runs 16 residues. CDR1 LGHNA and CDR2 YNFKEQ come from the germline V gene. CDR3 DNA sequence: TGTGCCAGCAGCCAAGAAGTTACAGGGACCACAGATACGCAGTATTTT. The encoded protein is CASSQEVTGTTDTQYF.

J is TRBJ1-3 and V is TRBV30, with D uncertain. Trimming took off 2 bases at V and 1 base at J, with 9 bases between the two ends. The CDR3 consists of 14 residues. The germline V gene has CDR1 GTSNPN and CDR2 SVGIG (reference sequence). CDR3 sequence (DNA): TGTGCCTGGAGTTCCCGGGGTTCTGGAAACACCATATATTTT. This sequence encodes CAWSSRGSGNTIYF.

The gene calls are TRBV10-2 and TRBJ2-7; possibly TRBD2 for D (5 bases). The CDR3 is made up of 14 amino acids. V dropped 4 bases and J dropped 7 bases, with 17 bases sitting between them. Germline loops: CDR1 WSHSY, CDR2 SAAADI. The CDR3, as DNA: TGCGCCAGCAGTGGCTACGGAGGACCGGCAGAGCAGTACTTC. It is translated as CASSGYGGPAEQYF.

CDR3 sequence (DNA): TGTGCCAGCAGCCTAAGACTAGCGGGGGCCAACAATGAGCAGTTCTTC. Protein: CASSLRLAGANNEQFF. This chain links TRBV11-2 with TRBJ2-1; 12 bases line up with TRBD2. The CDR3 totals 16 residues. Trimming took 5 bases from V and 5 from J; bases not matched to a gene: 7. Germline V gene sequence: CDR1 SGHAT, CDR2 FQNNGV. The full variable domain, its missing parts supplied by reference TRBV11-2 and TRBJ2-1, is EAGVAQSPRYKIIEKRQSVAFWCNPISGHATLYWYQQILGQGPKLLIQFQNNGVVDDSQLPKDRFSAERLKGVDSTLKIQPAKLEDSAVYLCASSLRLAGANNEQFFGPGTRLTVL.

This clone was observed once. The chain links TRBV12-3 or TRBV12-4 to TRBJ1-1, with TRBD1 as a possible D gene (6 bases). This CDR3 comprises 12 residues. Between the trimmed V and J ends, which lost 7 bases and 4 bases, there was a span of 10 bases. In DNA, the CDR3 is TGTGCCAGCACGGGAGGGGGCACTGAAGCTTTCTTT. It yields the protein CASTGGGTEAFF.

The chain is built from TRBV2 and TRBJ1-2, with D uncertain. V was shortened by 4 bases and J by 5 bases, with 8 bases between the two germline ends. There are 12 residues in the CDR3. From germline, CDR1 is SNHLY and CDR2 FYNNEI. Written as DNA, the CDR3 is TGTGCCAGCAGTGGAGGTGGTTATGGCTACACCTTC. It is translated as CASSGGGYGYTF.

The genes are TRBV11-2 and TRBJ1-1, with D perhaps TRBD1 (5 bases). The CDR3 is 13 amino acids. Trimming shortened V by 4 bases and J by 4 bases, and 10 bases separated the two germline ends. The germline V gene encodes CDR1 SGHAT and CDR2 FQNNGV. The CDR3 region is CASSWGRITEAFF. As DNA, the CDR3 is TGTGCCAGCAGCTGGGGCAGGATCACTGAAGCTTTCTTT.

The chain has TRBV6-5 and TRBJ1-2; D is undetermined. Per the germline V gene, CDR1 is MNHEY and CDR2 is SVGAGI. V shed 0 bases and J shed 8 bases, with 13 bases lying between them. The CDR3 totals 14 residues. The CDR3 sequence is CASSYSIEMWGYTF. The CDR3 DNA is TGTGCCAGCAGTTACTCGATTGAGATGTGGGGCTACACCTTC.

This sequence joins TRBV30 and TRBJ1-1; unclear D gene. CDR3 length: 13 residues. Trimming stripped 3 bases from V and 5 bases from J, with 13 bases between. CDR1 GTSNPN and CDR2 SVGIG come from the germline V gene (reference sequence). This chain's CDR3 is CAWRLGGRTEAFF. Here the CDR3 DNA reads TGTGCCTGGAGGCTGGGTGGGAGAACTGAAGCTTTCTTT.

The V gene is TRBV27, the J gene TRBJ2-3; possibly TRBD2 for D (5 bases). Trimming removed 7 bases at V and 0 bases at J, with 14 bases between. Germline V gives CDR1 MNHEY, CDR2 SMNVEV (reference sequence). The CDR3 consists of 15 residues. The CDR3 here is CASKRAGPSTDTQYF. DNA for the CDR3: TGTGCCAGCAAAAGGGCGGGTCCCAGCACAGATACGCAGTATTTT.

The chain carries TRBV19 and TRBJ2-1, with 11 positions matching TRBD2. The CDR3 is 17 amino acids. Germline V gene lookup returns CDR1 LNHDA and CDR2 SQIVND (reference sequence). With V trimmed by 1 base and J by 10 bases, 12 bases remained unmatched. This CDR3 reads CASSIASGSGGAREQFF. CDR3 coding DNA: TGTGCCAGTAGTATAGCCTCTGGTAGCGGGGGGGCCCGGGAGCAGTTCTTC.

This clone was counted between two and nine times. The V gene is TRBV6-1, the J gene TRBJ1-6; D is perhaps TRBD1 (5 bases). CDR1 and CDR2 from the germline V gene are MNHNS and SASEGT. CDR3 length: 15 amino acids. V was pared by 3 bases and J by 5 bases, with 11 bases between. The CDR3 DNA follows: TGTGCCAGCAGTGACCTGGGGGGGAATAATTCACCCCTCCACTTT. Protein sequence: CASSDLGGNNSPLHF.

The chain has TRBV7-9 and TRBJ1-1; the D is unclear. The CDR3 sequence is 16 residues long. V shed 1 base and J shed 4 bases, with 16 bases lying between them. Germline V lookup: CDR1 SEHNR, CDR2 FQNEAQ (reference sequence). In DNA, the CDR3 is TGTGCCAGCAGCTTAGGGCGGCTCAGAGAAGGCACTGAAGCTTTCTTT. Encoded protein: CASSLGRLREGTEAFF.

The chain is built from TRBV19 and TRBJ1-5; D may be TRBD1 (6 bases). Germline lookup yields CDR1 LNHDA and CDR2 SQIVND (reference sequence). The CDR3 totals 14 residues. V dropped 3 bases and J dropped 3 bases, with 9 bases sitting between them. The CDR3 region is CASSMQGNNQPQHF. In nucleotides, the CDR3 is TGTGCCAGTAGTATGCAGGGGAACAATCAGCCCCAGCATTTT.

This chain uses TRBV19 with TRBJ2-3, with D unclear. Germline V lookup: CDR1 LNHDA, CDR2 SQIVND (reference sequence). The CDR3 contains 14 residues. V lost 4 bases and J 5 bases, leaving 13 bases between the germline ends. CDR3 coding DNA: TGTGCCAGTAGTACCCTTGTCCAGTTAGATACGCAGTATTTT. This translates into CASSTLVQLDTQYF.

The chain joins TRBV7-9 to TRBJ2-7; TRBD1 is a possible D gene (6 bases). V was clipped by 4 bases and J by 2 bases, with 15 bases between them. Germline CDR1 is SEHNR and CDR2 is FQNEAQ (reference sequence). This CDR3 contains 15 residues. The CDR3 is CASSSTNRDPYEQYF. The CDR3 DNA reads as TGTGCCAGCAGCTCTACTAACAGGGACCCCTACGAGCAGTACTTC.

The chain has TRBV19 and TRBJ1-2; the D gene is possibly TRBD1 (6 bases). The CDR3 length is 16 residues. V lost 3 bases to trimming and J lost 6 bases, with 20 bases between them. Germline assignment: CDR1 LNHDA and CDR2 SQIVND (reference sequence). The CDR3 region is CASSMWKSTGQNGYTF. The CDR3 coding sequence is TGTGCCAGTAGTATGTGGAAATCAACAGGACAGAATGGCTACACCTTC.